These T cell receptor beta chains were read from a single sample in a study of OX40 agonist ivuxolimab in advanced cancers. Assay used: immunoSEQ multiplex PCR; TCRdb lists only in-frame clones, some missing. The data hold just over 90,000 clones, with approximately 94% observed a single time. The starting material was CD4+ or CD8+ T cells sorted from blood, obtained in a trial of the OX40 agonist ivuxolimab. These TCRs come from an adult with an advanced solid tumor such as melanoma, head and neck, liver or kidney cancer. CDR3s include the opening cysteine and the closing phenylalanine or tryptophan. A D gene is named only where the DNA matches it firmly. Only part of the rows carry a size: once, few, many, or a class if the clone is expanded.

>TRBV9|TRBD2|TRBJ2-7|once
TGTGCCAGCAGCGAGGCGGGAGTGACCTACGAGCAGTACTTC
CASSEAGVTYEQYF
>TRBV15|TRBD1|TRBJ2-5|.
TGTGCCACCAGACTTCGGGACAGTGGGGGAGAGACCCAGTACTTC
CATRLRDSGGETQYF
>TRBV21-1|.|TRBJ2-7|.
TGTGCCAGCAGCCCTGCGGAGAGGGACAGGGGACTATGGGAGCAGTACTTC
CASSPAERDRGLWEQYF
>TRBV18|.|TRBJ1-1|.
TGTGCCAGCTCACCAGGGCAGGACTTCACTGAAGCTTTCTTT
CASSPGQDFTEAFF
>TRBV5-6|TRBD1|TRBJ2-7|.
TGTGCCAGCAGTTTTGGACAGGGGGCCCACGAGCAGTACTTC
CASSFGQGAHEQYF
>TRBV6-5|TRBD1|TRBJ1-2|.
TGTGCCAGCCGAACAGGGGGTTACTATGGCTACACCTTC
CASRTGGYYGYTF
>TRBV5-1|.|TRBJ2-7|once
TGCGCCAGCAGCTTGGCCAGTCTCTACGAGCAGTACTTC
CASSLASLYEQYF
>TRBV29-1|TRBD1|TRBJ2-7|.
TGCAGCGTAAGGACAGGGGAAGGCTCCTACGAGCAGTACTTC
CSVRTGEGSYEQYF
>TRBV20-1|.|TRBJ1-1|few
TGCAGGGGCGGGGTGAACACTGAAGCTTTCTTT
CRGGVNTEAFF
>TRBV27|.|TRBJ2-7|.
TGTGCCAGCAGCTTCAGACCCCAGGGACGCGAGCAGTACTTC
CASSFRPQGREQYF
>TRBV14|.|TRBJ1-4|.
TGTGCCAGCAGCCAAGAAGTCGGAGTTACGGAGGAACTGTTTTTT
CASSQEVGVTEELFF
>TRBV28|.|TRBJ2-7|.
TGTGCCAGCAGTTCCAACAGTCAGCAGTACTTC
CASSSNSQQYF
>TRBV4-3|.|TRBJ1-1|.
TGCGCCAGCAGCCAAGATCGGCGGAAAGGGCACACTGAAGCTTTCTTT
CASSQDRRKGHTEAFF
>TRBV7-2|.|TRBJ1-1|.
TGTGCCAGCAGACCCGGGACTGAAGCTTTCTTT
CASRPGTEAFF
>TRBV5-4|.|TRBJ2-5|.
TGTGCCAGCAGCTTGGCCTACGGAGGGGGAGAGACCCAGTACTTC
CASSLAYGGGETQYF
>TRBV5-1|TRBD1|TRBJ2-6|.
TGCGCCAGCAGCTCAAACAATTTTAGACAGGGCTCTGGGGCCAACGTCCTGACTTTC
CASSSNNFRQGSGANVLTF
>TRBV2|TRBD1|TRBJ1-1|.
TGTGCCAGCAGTCGGACAGGGGGGAACACTGAAGCTTTCTTT
CASSRTGGNTEAFF
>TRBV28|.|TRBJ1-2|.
TGTGCCAGCAGTTTTGACCCCACCCCTTATGGCTACACCTTC
CASSFDPTPYGYTF
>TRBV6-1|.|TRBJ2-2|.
TGTGCCAGCAGTGAAGCCGGGGACATCCTAGCCGGGGAGCTGTTTTTT
CASSEAGDILAGELFF
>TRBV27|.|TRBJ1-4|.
TGTGCCAGCAGATGGGGGTCTAATGAAAAACTGTTTTTT
CASRWGSNEKLFF
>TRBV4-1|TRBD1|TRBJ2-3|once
TGCGCCAGCAGCCAACGACAGGGCCACACAGATACGCAGTATTTT
CASSQRQGHTDTQYF
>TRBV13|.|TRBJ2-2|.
TGTGCCAGCAGCTACGGACTGAACACCGGGGAGCTGTTTTTT
CASSYGLNTGELFF
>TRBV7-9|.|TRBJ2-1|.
TGTGCCAGCAGCCACCCCGGGGAAGAGCAGTTCTTC
CASSHPGEEQFF
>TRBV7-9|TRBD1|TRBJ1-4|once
TGTGCCAGCAGCTCTCAGGGGGCGGGTGAAAAACTGTTTTTT
CASSSQGAGEKLFF
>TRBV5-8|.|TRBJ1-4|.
TGTGCCAGCAGCTCGGGAACCAGGCCTTCAACTAATGAAAAACTGTTTTTT
CASSSGTRPSTNEKLFF
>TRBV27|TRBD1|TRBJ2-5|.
TGTGCCAGCAGGCTACAGGGGTACCAAGAGACCCAGTACTTC
CASRLQGYQETQYF
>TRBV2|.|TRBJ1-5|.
TGTGCCAGTAGTCAAAGCAGTACAGTTTATCAGCCCCAGCATTTT
CASSQSSTVYQPQHF
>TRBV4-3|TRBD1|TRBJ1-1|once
TGCGCCAGCAGCGAAGGGACAGCGACTGAAGCTTTCTTT
CASSEGTATEAFF
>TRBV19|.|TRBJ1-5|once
TGTGCCAGTATCACGCCGGGACAACAGGGCAATCAGCCCCAGCATTTT
CASITPGQQGNQPQHF
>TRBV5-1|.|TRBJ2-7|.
TGCGCCAGCAGCTTGGAACAGTACGCCCTCGAGCAGTACTTC
CASSLEQYALEQYF
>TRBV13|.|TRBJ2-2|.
TGTGCCAGCAGCTACGTCGGGGAGCTGTTTTTT
CASSYVGELFF
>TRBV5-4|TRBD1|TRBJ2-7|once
TGTGCCAGCAGCTTAGGACCGGGACAGGGGGCCTACGAGCAGTACTTC
CASSLGPGQGAYEQYF
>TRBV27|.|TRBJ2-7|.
TGTGCCAGCAGTTATAAGGCTGCGGACGAGCAGTACTTC
CASSYKAADEQYF
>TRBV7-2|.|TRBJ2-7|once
TGTGCCAGCAGCTCCGAAGGAGGACCCTACGAGCAGTACTTC
CASSSEGGPYEQYF
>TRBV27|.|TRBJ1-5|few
TGTGCCAGCAGGATAGGACCGGTTAGCAATCAGCCCCAGCATTTT
CASRIGPVSNQPQHF
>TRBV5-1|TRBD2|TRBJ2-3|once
TGCGCCAGCAGCTTCAGCGGGGGGCGATCGGATACGCAGTATTTT
CASSFSGGRSDTQYF
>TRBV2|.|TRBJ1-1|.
TGTGCCAGCAGCGGGATTCGAGCTTTCTTT
CASSGIRAFF
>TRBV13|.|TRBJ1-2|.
TGTGCCAGCAGCTCTCTGACTGTTACGGACACCTTC
CASSSLTVTDTF
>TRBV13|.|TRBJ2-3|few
TGTGCCAGCAGCCCTAGCACAGATACGCAGTATTTT
CASSPSTDTQYF
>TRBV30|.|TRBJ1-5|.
TGTGCCTGGAGTGACGGATTTAGCAATCAGCCCCAGCATTTT
CAWSDGFSNQPQHF
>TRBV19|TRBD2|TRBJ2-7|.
TGTGCCAGTAGCGGGAGGCCGGGCGAGCAGTACTTC
CASSGRPGEQYF
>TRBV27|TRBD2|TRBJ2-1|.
TGTGCCAGCAGTTTGGGGGGAGGGCCTATCAATGAGCAGTTCTTC
CASSLGGGPINEQFF
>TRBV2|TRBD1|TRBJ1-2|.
TGTGCCAGCAGTGAGACAGGGGGTGGCTATGGCTACACCTTC
CASSETGGGYGYTF
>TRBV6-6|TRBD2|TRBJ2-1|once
TGTGCCAGCAGTCCCGAGCGGGGGGCCCTTGAGCAGTTCTTC
CASSPERGALEQFF
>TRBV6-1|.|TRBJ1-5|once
TGTGCCAGCAGTGAGATAGACATACGCGGACAGCCCCAGCATTTT
CASSEIDIRGQPQHF
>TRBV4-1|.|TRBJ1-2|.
TGCGCCAGCAGCCAAGCACAGGGAAATGGCTACACCTTC
CASSQAQGNGYTF
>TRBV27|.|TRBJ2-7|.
TGTGCCAGCAGTTTATCTCTGCGGTTTCATGGCGGTTCCTACGAGCAGTACTTC
CASSLSLRFHGGSYEQYF
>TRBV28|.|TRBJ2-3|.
TGTGCCAGCAGTTCCAGACAGGTCTCCACAGATACGCAGTATTTT
CASSSRQVSTDTQYF
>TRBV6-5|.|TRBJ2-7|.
TGTGCCAGCAGTCACTCCTACGAGCAGTACTTC
CASSHSYEQYF
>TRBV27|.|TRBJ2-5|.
TGTGCCAGCAGTTTGGGTGCAGGGGCAGAGACCCAGTACTTC
CASSLGAGAETQYF
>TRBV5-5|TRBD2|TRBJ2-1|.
TGTGCCAGCAGCTTAGCGGGAGCCCCCAATGAGCAGTTCTTC
CASSLAGAPNEQFF
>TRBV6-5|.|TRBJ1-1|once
TGTGCCAGCAGCCTAGACCTGGGCCGTAGCGCTGAAGCTTTCTTT
CASSLDLGRSAEAFF
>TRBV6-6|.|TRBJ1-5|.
TGTGCCAGCAGTTACGGGGTCAATCAGCCCCAGCATTTT
CASSYGVNQPQHF
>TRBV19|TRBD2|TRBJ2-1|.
TGTGCCAGTAGTATCCCGGGACTAGCTGTATACAATGAGCAGTTCTTC
CASSIPGLAVYNEQFF
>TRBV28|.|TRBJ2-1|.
TGTGCCAGCACCGTCTCTAGCGAGTACAATGAGCAGTTCTTC
CASTVSSEYNEQFF
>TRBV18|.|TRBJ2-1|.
TGTGCCAGCTCACGGGCCGATGAGCAGTTCTTC
CASSRADEQFF
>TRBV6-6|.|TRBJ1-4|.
TGTGCCAGCAGTTACCTCAGCGGGGGGGAAAAACTGTTTTTT
CASSYLSGGEKLFF
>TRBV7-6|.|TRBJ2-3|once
TGTGCCAGCAGCTTTACCGGGGGCACAGATACGCAGTATTTT
CASSFTGGTDTQYF